Presented here are 26 T cell receptor beta chains from one specimen sequenced in a study of blood T cell repertoires in COVID-19. The repertoire was sequenced with immunoSEQ multiplex PCR; TCRdb's copy has only in-frame clones and lacks some. The sample has 50,000 or so clones; around 89% are singletons. The sample consisted of peripheral blood. The source is a man between 60 and 75 years old with active COVID-19.

This clone appeared a single time. The V gene is TRBV14, the J gene TRBJ2-1; 10 bases are a match to TRBD2. Germline-derived CDR1 and CDR2 are SGHDN and FVKESK. After removal of 1 base from V and 8 bases from J, the junction contained 11 bases not matched to a gene. The CDR3 length is 17 residues. CDR3 residues: CASSQGLSSGRADEQFF. As DNA, the CDR3 is TGTGCCAGCAGCCAAGGGCTTTCTAGCGGGAGAGCGGATGAGCAGTTCTTC.

This clone appeared a few times. The chain is built from TRBV5-4 and TRBJ2-7, with no clear D. V lost 4 bases and J lost 4, with 9 bases in between. CDR3 length: 12 residues. Germline V gene data show CDR1 as SGHNT and CDR2 as YYREEE (reference sequence). Here the CDR3 reads CASSVPPYEQYF. DNA for the CDR3: TGTGCCAGCAGCGTCCCTCCTTACGAGCAGTACTTC.

The chain uses TRBV18 and TRBJ1-4, with D tentatively TRBD1 (6 bases). Trimming stripped 5 bases from V and 6 bases from J, with 22 bases between. This CDR3 is built from 17 residues. Germline CDR1 and CDR2: KGHSH and LQKENI. This CDR3 reads CASSDQQGQIGDEKLFF. CDR3 DNA sequence: TGTGCCAGCTCAGACCAGCAAGGACAGATAGGTGATGAAAAACTGTTTTTT. Using reference TRBV18 and TRBJ1-4 for the parts outside the CDR3, the full variable domain is NAGVMQNPRHLVRRRGQEARLRCSPMKGHSHVYWYRQLPEEGLKFMVYLQKENIIDESGMPKERFSAEFPKEGPSILRIQQVVRGDSAAYFCASSDQQGQIGDEKLFFGSGTQLSVL.

The genes are TRBV12-3 or TRBV12-4 and TRBJ1-5; possibly TRBD1 for D (6 bases). The ends were cut back, 3 bases at V and 4 bases at J, with 7 bases in the middle. The CDR3 spans 13 residues. The DNA for the CDR3 is TGTGCCAGCAGTTTCACAGGGAATCAGCCCCAGCATTTT. The encoded protein is CASSFTGNQPQHF.

The gene calls are TRBV6-2 or TRBV6-3 and TRBJ2-4; a possible D gene is TRBD1 (5 bases). The germline V gene has CDR1 MNHEY and CDR2 SVGEGT. Trimming pared 4 bases from V and 6 bases from J, leaving 10 bases between. This CDR3 has 13 residues. In DNA form, the CDR3 reads TGTGCCAGCAGTTCAAGGACAAGAAACATTCAGTACTTC. Its protein product is CASSSRTRNIQYF.

This clone came up once. The V call is TRBV5-6, the J call TRBJ2-6; a weak D match, TRBD2 (6 bases). The length of the CDR3 is 18 residues. V was pared by 5 bases and J by 0 bases, with 18 bases between. Germline V gives CDR1 SGHDT, CDR2 YYEEEE. CDR3 residues: CASRMGGRASSGANVLTF. CDR3 nucleotide sequence: TGTGCCAGCAGGATGGGAGGCAGAGCCTCCTCTGGGGCCAACGTCCTGACTTTC. The full variable domain, its missing parts supplied by reference TRBV5-6 and TRBJ2-6, is DAGVTQSPTHLIKTRGQQVTLRCSPKSGHDTVSWYQQALGQGPQFIFQYYEEEERQRGNFPDRFSGHQFPNYSSELNVNALLLGDSALYLCASRMGGRASSGANVLTFGAGSRLTVL.

V is TRBV9 and J is TRBJ2-1; a possible D gene is TRBD2 (6 bases). The CDR3 consists of 15 residues. V lost 4 bases and J lost 2, with 13 bases in between. Per germline, CDR1 SGDLS and CDR2 YYNGEE. For the CDR3, the DNA is TGTGCCAGCAGCCTCCGGGAGATAGCCTACAATGAGCAGTTCTTC. Amino acid sequence: CASSLREIAYNEQFF.

The V call is TRBV28, the J call TRBJ2-7, with D perhaps matching TRBD1 (5 bases). Germline values: CDR1 MDHEN, CDR2 SYDVKM. This CDR3 has 14 amino acids. Trimming removed 8 bases at V and 6 bases at J, with 20 bases between. The CDR3 reads CASGSSRVSGEQYF. CDR3 DNA: TGTGCCAGCGGTAGCTCCAGGGTTTCAGGCGAGCAGTACTTC.

V and J are TRBV6-1 and TRBJ1-1; the match to TRBD1 covers 8 bases. After removal of 3 bases from V and 3 bases from J, the junction contained 0 bases not matched to a gene. CDR1 and CDR2 from the germline V gene are MNHNS and SASEGT. The CDR3 is 13 amino acids. Here the CDR3 reads CASSETGDTEAFF. Here the CDR3 DNA reads TGTGCCAGCAGTGAGACAGGGGACACTGAAGCTTTCTTT.

V gene TRBV6-6 combines with J gene TRBJ1-4; TRBD1 agrees at 7 bases. CDR1 is MNHNY, CDR2 SVGAGI, per germline (reference sequence). After removal of 4 bases from V and 2 bases from J, the junction contained 4 bases not matched to a gene. The CDR3 runs to 15 residues. This chain's CDR3 is CASSSGTDTNEKLFF. The CDR3 DNA reads TGTGCCAGCAGTTCCGGGACAGATACTAATGAAAAACTGTTTTTT.

The gene calls are TRBV5-6 and TRBJ1-1; the D is unclear. V lost 2 bases, J lost 1 base, and 18 bases lay in between. CDR1 is SGHDT and CDR2 is YYEEEE in the germline V gene. CDR3 length: 17 amino acids. CDR3 sequence: CASSFYLRRIENTEAFF. The CDR3 DNA is TGTGCCAGCAGCTTCTATTTGCGGCGAATCGAGAACACTGAAGCTTTCTTT.

The genes are TRBV5-6 and TRBJ1-2, with TRBD1 identical over 9 bases. Trimming removed 6 bases from V and 1 base from J; junction bases left unmatched: 13. This CDR3 is 17 amino acids long. Per germline, CDR1 SGHDT and CDR2 YYEEEE. The CDR3 region is CASTSRDRVQRNYGYTF. The CDR3 bases are TGTGCCAGCACCTCCCGGGACAGGGTACAACGTAACTATGGCTACACCTTC.

The V gene is TRBV5-6, the J gene TRBJ2-1, with a tentative D call TRBD1 (6 bases). This CDR3 is 15 amino acids long. The germline gives CDR1 SGHDT, CDR2 YYEEEE. The V end was cut by 2 bases, the J end by 4 bases, with 13 bases between. The CDR3 DNA is TGTGCCAGCAGCTTTACCGGGACACCTTACAATGAGCAGTTCTTC. As protein: CASSFTGTPYNEQFF.

The chain combines TRBV6-4 with TRBJ1-1; 7 bases agree with TRBD1. The V gene's germline CDR1 is MRHNA and CDR2 SNTAGT. V was pared by 2 bases and J by 5 bases, with 8 bases of the junction left unmatched. The CDR3 totals 15 residues. This chain's CDR3 is CASSDAAGGETEAFF. For the CDR3, the DNA is TGTGCCAGCAGTGACGCCGCAGGGGGAGAAACTGAAGCTTTCTTT.

About this clone itself: Sequence at one end of the junction differs from germline and may be a read error. CDR3 protein: CASSLAPGGETQYF. The CDR3 coding sequence is TGTGCTAGCAGCTTAGCCCCAGGGGGAGAGACCCAGTACTTC. The V gene is TRBV7-7, the J gene TRBJ2-5; 7 bases fit TRBD1. The germline V gene encodes CDR1 SSHAT and CDR2 FNYEAQ (reference sequence). This CDR3 has 14 residues.

This clone was observed once. The rearrangement uses TRBV5-1 and TRBJ2-7, with 9 bases lining up with TRBD1. V trimming: 4 bases; J trimming: 2 bases; junction bases outside the gene matches: 4. The CDR3 is 14 amino acids. Germline V gives CDR1 SGHRS, CDR2 YFSETQ. The DNA of the CDR3 is TGCGCCAGCAGCCCGGGACAGGGCCCCTACGAGCAGTACTTC. As protein: CASSPGQGPYEQYF.

For this clone: Other DNA sequences within the sample encode an identical CDR3. This chain joins TRBV11-2 and TRBJ2-2; D uncertain. The CDR3 is 15 amino acids. V dropped 5 bases and J dropped 0 bases, with 10 bases sitting between them. Germline CDR1 is SGHAT and CDR2 is FQNNGV. The CDR3 nucleotides are TGTGCCAGCAGCCGCACGGGTGCGAACACCGGGGAGCTGTTTTTT. Protein product: CASSRTGANTGELFF. The variable domain in full, with the rest retrieved from reference TRBV11-2 and TRBJ2-2, is EAGVAQSPRYKIIEKRQSVAFWCNPISGHATLYWYQQILGQGPKLLIQFQNNGVVDDSQLPKDRFSAERLKGVDSTLKIQPAKLEDSAVYLCASSRTGANTGELFFGEGSRLTVL.

V gene TRBV7-2 combines with J gene TRBJ2-2; 8 nucleotides line up with TRBD2. V lost 7 bases to trimming and J lost 1 base; unmatched junction nucleotides: 8. CDR1 is SGHTA and CDR2 is FQGNSA in the germline V gene. This CDR3 comprises 16 residues. The CDR3 here is CASTSRGGVNTGELFF. The CDR3 DNA reads as TGTGCCAGCACTTCCCGGGGGGGGGTGAACACCGGGGAGCTGTTTTTT.

This chain links TRBV11-1 with TRBJ2-7, with D unclear. CDR1 SGHAT and CDR2 FQDESV come from the germline V gene (reference sequence). The V and J ends lost 4 bases and 0 bases respectively, with 7 bases between them. The CDR3 consists of 13 residues. DNA for the CDR3: TGTGCCAGCAGCTCGTCCGGCTCCTACGAGCAGTACTTC. Translation: CASSSSGSYEQYF.

The DNA of the CDR3 is TGCAGTGCTAGTAGGACAGGGCCGATGGAGCAGTACTTC. This gives the protein CSASRTGPMEQYF. The chain is built from TRBV20-1 and TRBJ2-7; 8 nucleotides agree with TRBD1. CDR1 is DFQATT and CDR2 is SNEGSKA in the germline V gene (reference sequence). The CDR3 loop spans 13 amino acids. Trimming cost V 3 bases and J 7 bases; bases outside gene matches: 8.

The chain employs TRBV2 and TRBJ2-2, with 7 bases lining up with TRBD1. This CDR3 has 15 residues. J was trimmed by 2 bases and V by 9 bases; bases with no gene match: 9. CDR1 and CDR2 from the germline V gene are SNHLY and FYNNEI. CDR3 sequence: CASYPGGRNTGELFF. The CDR3 DNA sequence: TGTGCCAGTTACCCAGGGGGAAGAAACACCGGGGAGCTGTTTTTT.

This clone occurred a few times. V usage is TRBV14 and J usage is TRBJ2-2; D unclear. The CDR3 is 14 residues long. Germline CDR1 and CDR2: SGHDN and FVKESK. Trimming removed 0 bases at V and 8 bases at J, with 10 bases between. The CDR3 protein is CASSQDQVVGELFF. For the CDR3, the DNA is TGTGCCAGCAGCCAAGATCAGGTGGTGGGGGAGCTGTTTTTT.

The chain uses TRBV27 and TRBJ2-5, with D uncertain. V was pared by 8 bases and J by 1 base, with 17 bases between. Germline CDR1 and CDR2: MNHEY and SMNVEV (reference sequence). This CDR3 has 15 amino acids. The CDR3 here is CASRVLGSLQETQYF. CDR3 in DNA: TGTGCCAGCCGGGTTTTAGGTTCCCTCCAAGAGACCCAGTACTTC.

The chain uses TRBV19 and TRBJ1-5; no definite D call. Trimming removed 7 bases from V and 5 bases from J, with 21 bases in between. The germline gives CDR1 LNHDA, CDR2 SQIVND (reference sequence). The CDR3 spans 16 residues. In nucleotides, the CDR3 is TGTGCCAGTATGGCGGGAGGACCTAGAGGGTATCAGCCCCAGCATTTT. Residues: CASMAGGPRGYQPQHF.

The chain joins TRBV6-5 to TRBJ1-1; D might be TRBD1 (6 bases). Germline CDR1 reads MNHEY; CDR2 reads SVGAGI. Between the trimmed V and J ends, which lost 5 bases and 11 bases, there was a span of 21 bases. The CDR3 contains 14 residues. The CDR3 DNA reads as TGTGCCAGCAGTCCGGGGGGAGGGGGGGCCGAGGCTTTCTTT. Translated, it gives CASSPGGGGAEAFF.

This sequence joins TRBV5-8 and TRBJ1-3; 7 positions agree with TRBD1. V was pared by 5 bases and J by 0 bases, with 5 bases of the junction left unmatched. The CDR3 covers 15 residues. Germline-derived CDR1 and CDR2 are SGHTS and YDEGEE. As DNA, the CDR3 is TGTGCCAGCAGTCCGGGACAGTTCTCTGGAAACACCATATATTTT. This codes for CASSPGQFSGNTIYF.